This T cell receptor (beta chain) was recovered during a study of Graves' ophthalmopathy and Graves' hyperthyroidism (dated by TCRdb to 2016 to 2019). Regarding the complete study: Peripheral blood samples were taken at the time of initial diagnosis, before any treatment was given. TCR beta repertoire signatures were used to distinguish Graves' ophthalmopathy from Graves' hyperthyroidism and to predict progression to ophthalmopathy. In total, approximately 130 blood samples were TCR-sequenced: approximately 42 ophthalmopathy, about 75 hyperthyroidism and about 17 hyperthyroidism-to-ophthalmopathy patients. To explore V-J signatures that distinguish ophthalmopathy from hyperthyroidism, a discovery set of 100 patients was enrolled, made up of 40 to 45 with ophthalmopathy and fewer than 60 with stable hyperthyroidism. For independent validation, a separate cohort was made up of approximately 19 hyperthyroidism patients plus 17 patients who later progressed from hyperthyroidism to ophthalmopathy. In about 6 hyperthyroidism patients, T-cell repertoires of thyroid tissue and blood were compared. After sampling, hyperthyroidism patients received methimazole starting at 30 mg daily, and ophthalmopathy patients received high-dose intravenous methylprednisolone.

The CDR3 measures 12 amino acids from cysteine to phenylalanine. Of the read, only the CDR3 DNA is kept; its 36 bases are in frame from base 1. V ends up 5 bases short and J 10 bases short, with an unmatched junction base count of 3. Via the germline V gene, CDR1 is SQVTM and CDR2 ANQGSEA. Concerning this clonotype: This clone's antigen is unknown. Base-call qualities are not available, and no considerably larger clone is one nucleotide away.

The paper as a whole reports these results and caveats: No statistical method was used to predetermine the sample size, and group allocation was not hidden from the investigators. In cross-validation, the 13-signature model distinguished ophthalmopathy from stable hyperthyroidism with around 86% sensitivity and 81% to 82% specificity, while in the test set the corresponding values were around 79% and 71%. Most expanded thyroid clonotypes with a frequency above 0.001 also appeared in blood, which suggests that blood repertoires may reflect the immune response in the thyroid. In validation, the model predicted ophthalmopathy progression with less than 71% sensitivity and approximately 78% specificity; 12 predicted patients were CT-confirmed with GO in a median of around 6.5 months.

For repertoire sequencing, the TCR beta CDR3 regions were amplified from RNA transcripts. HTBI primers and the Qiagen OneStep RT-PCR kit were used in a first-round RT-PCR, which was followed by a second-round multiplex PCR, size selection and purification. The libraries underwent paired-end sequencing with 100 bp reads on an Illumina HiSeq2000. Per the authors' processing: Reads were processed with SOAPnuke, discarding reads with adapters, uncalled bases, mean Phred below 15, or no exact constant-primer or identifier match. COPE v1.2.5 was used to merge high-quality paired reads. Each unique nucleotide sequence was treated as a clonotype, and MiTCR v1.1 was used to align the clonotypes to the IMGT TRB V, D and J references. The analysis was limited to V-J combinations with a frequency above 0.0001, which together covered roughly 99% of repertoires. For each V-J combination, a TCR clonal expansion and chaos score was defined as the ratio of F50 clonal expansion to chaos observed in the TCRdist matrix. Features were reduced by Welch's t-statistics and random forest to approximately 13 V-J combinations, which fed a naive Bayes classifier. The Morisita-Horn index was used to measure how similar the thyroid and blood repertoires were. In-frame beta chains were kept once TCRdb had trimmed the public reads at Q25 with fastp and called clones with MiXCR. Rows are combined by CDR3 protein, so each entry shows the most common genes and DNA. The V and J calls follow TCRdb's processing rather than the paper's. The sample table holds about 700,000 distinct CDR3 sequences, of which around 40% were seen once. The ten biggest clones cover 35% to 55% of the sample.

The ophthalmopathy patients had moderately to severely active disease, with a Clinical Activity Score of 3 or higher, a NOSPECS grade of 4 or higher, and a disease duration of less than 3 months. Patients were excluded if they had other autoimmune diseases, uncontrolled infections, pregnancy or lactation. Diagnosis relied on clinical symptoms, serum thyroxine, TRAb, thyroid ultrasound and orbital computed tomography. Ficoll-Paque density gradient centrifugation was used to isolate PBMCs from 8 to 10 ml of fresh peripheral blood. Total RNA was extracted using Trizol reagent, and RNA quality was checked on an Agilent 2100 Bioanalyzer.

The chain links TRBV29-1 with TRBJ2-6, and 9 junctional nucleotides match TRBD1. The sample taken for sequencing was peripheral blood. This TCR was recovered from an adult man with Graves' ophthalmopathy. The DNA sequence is TGCAGCGTTTCGACAGGGGGGAACGTCCTGACTTTC. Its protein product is CSVSTGGNVLTF.